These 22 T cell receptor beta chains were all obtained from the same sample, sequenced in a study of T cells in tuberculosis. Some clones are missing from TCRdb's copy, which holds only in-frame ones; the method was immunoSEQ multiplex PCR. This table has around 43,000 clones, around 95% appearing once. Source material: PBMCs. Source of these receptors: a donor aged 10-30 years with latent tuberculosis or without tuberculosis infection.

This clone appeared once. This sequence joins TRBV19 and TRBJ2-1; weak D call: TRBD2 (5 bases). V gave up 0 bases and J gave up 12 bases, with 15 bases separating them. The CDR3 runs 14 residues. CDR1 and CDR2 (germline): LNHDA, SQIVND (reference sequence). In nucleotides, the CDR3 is TGTGCCAGTAGTATAGATCTTAGCGTTTTAGGGCAGTTCTTC. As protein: CASSIDLSVLGQFF.

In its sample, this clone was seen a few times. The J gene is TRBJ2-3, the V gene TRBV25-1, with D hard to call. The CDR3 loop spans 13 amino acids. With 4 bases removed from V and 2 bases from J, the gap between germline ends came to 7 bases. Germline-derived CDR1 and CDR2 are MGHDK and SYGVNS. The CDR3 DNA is TGTGCCAGCAGTGTCCCACACACAGATACGCAGTATTTT. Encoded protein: CASSVPHTDTQYF.

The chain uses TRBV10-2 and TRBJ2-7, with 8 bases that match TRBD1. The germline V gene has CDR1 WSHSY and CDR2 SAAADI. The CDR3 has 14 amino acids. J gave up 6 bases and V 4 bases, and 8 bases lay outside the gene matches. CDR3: CASSVTQGGGEQYF. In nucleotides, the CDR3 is TGCGCCAGCAGTGTAACACAGGGGGGCGGCGAGCAGTACTTC.

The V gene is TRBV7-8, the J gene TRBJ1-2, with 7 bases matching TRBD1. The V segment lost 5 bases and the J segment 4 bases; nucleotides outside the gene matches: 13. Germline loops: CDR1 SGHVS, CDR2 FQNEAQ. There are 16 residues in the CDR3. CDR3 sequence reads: CASSPRSQTGLYGYTF. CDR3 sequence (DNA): TGTGCCAGCAGCCCCCGATCCCAGACAGGGCTCTATGGCTACACCTTC.

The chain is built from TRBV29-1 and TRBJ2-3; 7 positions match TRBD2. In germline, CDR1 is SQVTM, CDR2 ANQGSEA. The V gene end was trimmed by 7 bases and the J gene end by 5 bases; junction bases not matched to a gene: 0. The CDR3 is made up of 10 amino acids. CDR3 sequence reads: CSAGGDTQYF. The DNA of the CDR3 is TGCAGCGCGGGGGGAGATACGCAGTATTTT.

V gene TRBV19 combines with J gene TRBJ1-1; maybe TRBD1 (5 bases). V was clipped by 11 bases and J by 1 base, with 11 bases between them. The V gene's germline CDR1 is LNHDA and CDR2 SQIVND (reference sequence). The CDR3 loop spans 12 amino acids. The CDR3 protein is CASNGGNTEAFF. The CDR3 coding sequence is TGTGCCTCTAACGGGGGGAACACTGAAGCTTTCTTT.

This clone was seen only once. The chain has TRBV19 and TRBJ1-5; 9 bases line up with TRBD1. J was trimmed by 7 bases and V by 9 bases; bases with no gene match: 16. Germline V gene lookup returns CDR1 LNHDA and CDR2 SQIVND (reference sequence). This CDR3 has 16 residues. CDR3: CASTNLRGQGSQPQHF. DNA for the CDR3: TGTGCCAGCACAAACCTCCGGGGACAGGGAAGCCAGCCCCAGCATTTT.

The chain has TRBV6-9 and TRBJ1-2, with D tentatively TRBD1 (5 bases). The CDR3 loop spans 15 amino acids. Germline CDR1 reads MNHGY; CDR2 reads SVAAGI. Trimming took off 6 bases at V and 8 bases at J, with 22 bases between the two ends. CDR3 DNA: TGTGCCAGCAGCCTTGGACCTGGACAAGTCGGGGGCTACACCTTC. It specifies CASSLGPGQVGGYTF.

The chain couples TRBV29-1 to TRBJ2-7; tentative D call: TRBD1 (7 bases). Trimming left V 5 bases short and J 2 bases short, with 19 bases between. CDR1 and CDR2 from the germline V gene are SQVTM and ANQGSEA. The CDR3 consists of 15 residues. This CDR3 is CSVFLRGELPYEQYF. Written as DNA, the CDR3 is TGCAGCGTTTTCCTCAGGGGGGAGTTACCCTACGAGCAGTACTTC.

This CDR3 reads CASSEGTSGGELFF. Here the CDR3 DNA reads TGTGCCAGCAGTGAGGGGACTAGCGGCGGGGAGCTGTTTTTT. The chain couples TRBV6-1 to TRBJ2-2, with TRBD2 matching over 11 bases. Trimming at V came to 3 bases and at J to 7 bases, leaving 1 base not matched to a gene. CDR1 is MNHNS and CDR2 is SASEGT in the germline V gene. The CDR3 contains 14 residues.

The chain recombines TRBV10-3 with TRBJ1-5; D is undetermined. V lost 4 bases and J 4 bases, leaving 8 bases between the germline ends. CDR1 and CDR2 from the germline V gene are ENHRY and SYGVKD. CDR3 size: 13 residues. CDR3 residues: CAISGAVNQPQHF. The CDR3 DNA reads TGTGCCATCAGTGGGGCAGTTAATCAGCCCCAGCATTTT.

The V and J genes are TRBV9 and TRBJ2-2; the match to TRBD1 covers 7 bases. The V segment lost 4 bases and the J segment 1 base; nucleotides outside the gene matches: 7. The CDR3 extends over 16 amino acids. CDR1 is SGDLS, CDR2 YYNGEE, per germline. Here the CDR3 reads CASSISGQKNTGELFF. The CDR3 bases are TGTGCCAGCAGCATATCGGGACAGAAGAACACCGGGGAGCTGTTTTTT.

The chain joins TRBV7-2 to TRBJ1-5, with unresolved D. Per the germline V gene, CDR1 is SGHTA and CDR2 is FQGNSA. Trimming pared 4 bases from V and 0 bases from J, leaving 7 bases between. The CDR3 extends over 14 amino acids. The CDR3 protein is CASSSQYSNQPQHF. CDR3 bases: TGTGCCAGCAGCTCACAATATAGCAATCAGCCCCAGCATTTT. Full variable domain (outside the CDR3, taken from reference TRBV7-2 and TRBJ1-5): GAGVSQSPSNKVTEKGKDVELRCDPISGHTALYWYRQSLGQGLEFLIYFQGNSAPDKSGLPSDRFSAERTGGSVSTLTIQRTQQEDSAVYLCASSSQYSNQPQHFGDGTRLSIL.

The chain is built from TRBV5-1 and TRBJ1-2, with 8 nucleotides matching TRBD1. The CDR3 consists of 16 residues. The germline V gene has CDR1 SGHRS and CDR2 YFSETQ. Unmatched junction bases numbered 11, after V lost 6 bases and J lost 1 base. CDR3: CASNQGGTGVNYGYTF. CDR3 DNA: TGCGCCAGCAACCAGGGGGGGACAGGCGTTAACTATGGCTACACCTTC.

As DNA, the CDR3 is TGCGCCAGCAAAGACAGGGCTGGGTTCGACACTGAAGCTTTCTTT. It encodes CASKDRAGFDTEAFF. The chain combines TRBV5-1 with TRBJ1-1; 7 bases line up with TRBD1. The CDR3 runs to 15 residues. V shed 6 bases, J shed 3 bases, and the junction held 11 bases outside the gene matches. Per germline, CDR1 SGHRS and CDR2 YFSETQ.

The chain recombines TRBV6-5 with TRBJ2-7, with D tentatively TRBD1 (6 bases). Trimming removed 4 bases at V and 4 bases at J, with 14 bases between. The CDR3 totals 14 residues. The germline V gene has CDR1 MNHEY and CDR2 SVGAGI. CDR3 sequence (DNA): TGTGCCAGCAGTTCTAAACAGGGAGCGTACGAGCAGTACTTC. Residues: CASSSKQGAYEQYF.

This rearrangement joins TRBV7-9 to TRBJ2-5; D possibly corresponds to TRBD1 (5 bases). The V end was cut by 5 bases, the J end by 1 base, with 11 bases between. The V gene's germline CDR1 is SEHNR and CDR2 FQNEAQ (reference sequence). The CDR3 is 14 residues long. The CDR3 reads CASSPETAQETQYF. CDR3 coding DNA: TGTGCCAGCAGCCCTGAGACAGCCCAAGAGACCCAGTACTTC.

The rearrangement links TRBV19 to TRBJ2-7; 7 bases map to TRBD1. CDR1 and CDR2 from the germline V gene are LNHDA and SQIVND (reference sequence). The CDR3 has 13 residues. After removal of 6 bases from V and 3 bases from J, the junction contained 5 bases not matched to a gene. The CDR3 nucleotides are TGTGCCAGTAGCATTGGGACAGACTACGAGCAGTACTTC. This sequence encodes CASSIGTDYEQYF. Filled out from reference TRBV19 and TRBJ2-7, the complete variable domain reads DGGITQSPKYLFRKEGQNVTLSCEQNLNHDAMYWYRQDPGQGLRLIYYSQIVNDFQKGDIAEGYSVSREKKESFPLTVTSAQKNPTAFYLCASSIGTDYEQYFGPGTRLTVT.

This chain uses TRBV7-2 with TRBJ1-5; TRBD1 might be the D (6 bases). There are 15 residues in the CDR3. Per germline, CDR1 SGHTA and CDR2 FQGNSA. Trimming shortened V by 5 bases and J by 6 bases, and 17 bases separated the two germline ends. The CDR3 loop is CASSARAGDSQPQHF. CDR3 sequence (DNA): TGTGCCAGCAGCGCCCGGGCAGGGGATAGTCAGCCCCAGCATTTT. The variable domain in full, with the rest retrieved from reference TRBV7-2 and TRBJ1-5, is GAGVSQSPSNKVTEKGKDVELRCDPISGHTALYWYRQSLGQGLEFLIYFQGNSAPDKSGLPSDRFSAERTGGSVSTLTIQRTQQEDSAVYLCASSARAGDSQPQHFGDGTRLSIL.

CDR3 sequence: CASIQGAGGNTIYF. CDR3 DNA sequence: TGTGCCAGCATACAGGGGGCTGGTGGAAACACCATATATTTT. The rearrangement links TRBV6-6 to TRBJ1-3; 9 nucleotides line up with TRBD1. CDR3 length equals 14 residues. With 7 bases clipped from V and 3 bases from J, the junction kept 4 bases outside the gene matches. Germline CDR1 and CDR2: MNHNY and SVGAGI (reference sequence).

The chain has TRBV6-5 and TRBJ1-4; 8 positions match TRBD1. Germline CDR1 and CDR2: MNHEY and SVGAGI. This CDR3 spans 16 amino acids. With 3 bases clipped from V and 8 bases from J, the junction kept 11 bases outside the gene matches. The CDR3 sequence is CASSYLGGQGREKLFF. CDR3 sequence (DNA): TGTGCCAGCAGTTATCTTGGCGGACAGGGCCGGGAAAAACTGTTTTTT.

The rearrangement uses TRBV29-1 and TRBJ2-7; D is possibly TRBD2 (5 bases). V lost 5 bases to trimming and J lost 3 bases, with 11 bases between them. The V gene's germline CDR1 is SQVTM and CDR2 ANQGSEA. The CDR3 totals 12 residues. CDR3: CSVQGGFYEQYF. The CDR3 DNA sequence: TGCAGCGTTCAAGGAGGTTTCTACGAGCAGTACTTC.